These 24 T cell receptor beta chains were all obtained from the same sample, sequenced in a study of cytomegalovirus exposure and HLA in healthy donors. PCR primers comprised 60 Vbeta and 13 Jbeta primers. Sequencing was performed with immunoSEQ multiplex PCR; in TCRdb, only in-frame clones are kept and a portion is missing. The table records about 180,000 clones, roughly 82% of them present only once. Source material: PBMCs. The receptors were gathered from a woman aged 45 to 65 in good health and CMV-seronegative.

The rearrangement links TRBV28 to TRBJ1-4; D is undetermined. CDR1 and CDR2 (germline): MDHEN, SYDVKM. The CDR3 is made up of 16 amino acids. V dropped 4 bases and J dropped 8 bases, with 20 bases sitting between them. The CDR3 loop reads CASSSAPGPLREKLFF. The CDR3 DNA reads TGTGCCAGCAGTTCTGCCCCGGGTCCGCTACGGGAAAAACTGTTTTTT.

This clone was seen just once. At one end, the junction sequence differs from germline, possibly due to a read error. The V and J genes are TRBV2 and TRBJ2-1; 7 bases align to TRBD2. This CDR3 has 16 residues. Germline assignment: CDR1 SNHLY and CDR2 FYNNEI. The CDR3 nucleotides read TGTGCCAGCAGTGAAGCCAGCGGGGCCGGGTACAATGGGCAGTTCTTC. Residues: CASSEASGAGYNGQFF.

V gene TRBV2 combines with J gene TRBJ2-7; weak D call: TRBD1 (6 bases). V lost 5 bases and J 3 bases, leaving 8 bases between the germline ends. The CDR3 length is 12 residues. Germline CDR1 is SNHLY and CDR2 is FYNNEI. Here the CDR3 DNA reads TGTGCCAGCAGTTTACAGGGCTACGAGCAGTACTTC. Encoded protein: CASSLQGYEQYF.

This chain links TRBV7-9 with TRBJ2-1, with TRBD2 identical over 9 bases. This CDR3 has 13 amino acids. The germline gives CDR1 SEHNR, CDR2 FQNEAQ (reference sequence). In DNA, the CDR3 is TGTGTCACCTCGGGCGGGGGGGCCGATGAGCAGTTCTTC. Amino acid sequence: CVTSGGGADEQFF.

The gene calls are TRBV19 and TRBJ2-1, with D unresolved. Between the trimmed V and J ends, which lost 3 bases and 5 bases, there was a span of 8 bases. The germline CDR1 and CDR2 sequences are LNHDA and SQIVND (reference sequence). CDR3 length: 13 residues. The chain's CDR3 is CASSIGGDNEQFF. CDR3 DNA sequence: TGTGCCAGTAGTATTGGCGGAGACAATGAGCAGTTCTTC.

The chain joins TRBV2 to TRBJ1-1; 9 nucleotides align to TRBD1. V shed 6 bases and J 4 bases; nucleotides not matched to a gene: 12. This CDR3 is 16 amino acids long. CDR1 and CDR2 (germline): SNHLY, FYNNEI. DNA of the CDR3: TGTGCCAGCAGGCCTTTAAAAGGACAGGGGAGCACTGAAGCTTTCTTT. This translates into CASRPLKGQGSTEAFF.

This chain uses TRBV6-1 with TRBJ2-3, with 10 bases aligning to TRBD2. V was clipped by 6 bases and J by 5 bases; unmatched bases: 5. The germline CDR1 and CDR2 sequences are MNHNS and SASEGT. This CDR3 has 14 amino acids. The CDR3 DNA sequence: TGTGCCAGCAGGGAGCGGGAGGGGGGAGATACGCAGTATTTT. Translated: CASREREGGDTQYF.

This sequence joins TRBV4-2 and TRBJ1-5, with 9 bases matching TRBD1. The CDR3 runs 15 residues. The V gene's germline CDR1 is LGHNA and CDR2 YNFKEQ. Germline trimming cut 3 bases from V and 4 bases from J; bases unmatched to any gene: 4. This chain's CDR3 is CASSQGDRENQPQHF. The CDR3 region has the DNA TGTGCCAGCAGCCAGGGGGACAGGGAGAATCAGCCCCAGCATTTT.

V is TRBV7-2 and J is TRBJ1-5; no firm D call. Trimming took off 2 bases at V and 8 bases at J, with 10 bases between the two ends. The CDR3 loop spans 13 amino acids. CDR1 and CDR2 from the germline V gene are SGHTA and FQGNSA. In DNA, the CDR3 is TGTGCCAGCAGCTTATCAGGCGGGGAGCCCCAGCATTTT. It codes for CASSLSGGEPQHF.

The V gene is TRBV4-1, the J gene TRBJ2-1; 11 bases fit TRBD1. This CDR3 is built from 15 residues. After removal of 3 bases from V and 6 bases from J, the junction contained 4 bases not matched to a gene. Per germline, CDR1 MGHRA and CDR2 YSYEKL. The CDR3 region has the DNA TGCGCCAGCAGCCAGGAGGGACAGGGGGGCAATGAGCAGTTCTTC. Its translation is CASSQEGQGGNEQFF.

CDR3 bases: TGTGCCAGCAGTACCCCGGGACTAGTTGTTGGGGAGCAGTTCTTC. Residues: CASSTPGLVVGEQFF. V is TRBV5-4 and J is TRBJ2-1, with 8 bases identical to TRBD2. This CDR3 contains 15 residues. The germline gives CDR1 SGHNT, CDR2 YYREEE (reference sequence). The trim removed 5 bases at V and 10 bases at J, leaving 14 bases unmatched. Full variable domain (outside the CDR3, taken from reference TRBV5-4 and TRBJ2-1): ETGVTQSPTHLIKTRGQQVTLRCSSQSGHNTVSWYQQALGQGPQFIFQYYREEENGRGNFPPRFSGLQFPNYSSELNVNALELDDSALYLCASSTPGLVVGEQFFGPGTRLTVL.

This clone was seen only once. The chain joins TRBV28 to TRBJ1-5; D uncertain. Germline CDR1 MDHEN, CDR2 SYDVKM. Trimming removed 2 bases at V and 2 bases at J, with 7 bases between. This CDR3 spans 14 amino acids. CDR3 loop: CASSLGGGNQPQHF. CDR3 nucleotides: TGTGCCAGCAGTTTAGGCGGGGGCAATCAGCCCCAGCATTTT. The variable domain in full, with the rest retrieved from reference TRBV28 and TRBJ1-5, is DVKVTQSSRYLVKRTGEKVFLECVQDMDHENMFWYRQDPGLGLRLIYFSYDVKMKEKGDIPEGYSVSREKKERFSLILESASTNQTSMYLCASSLGGGNQPQHFGDGTRLSIL.

The rearrangement links TRBV28 to TRBJ2-3; tentatively, D is TRBD2 (6 bases). Trimming shortened V by 2 bases and J by 2 bases, and 8 bases separated the two germline ends. CDR1 and CDR2 from the germline V gene are MDHEN and SYDVKM. The CDR3 contains 14 residues. Written as DNA, the CDR3 is TGTGCCAGCAGTTTAGCGGGGAACACAGATACGCAGTATTTT. Translated, it gives CASSLAGNTDTQYF.

This chain links TRBV28 with TRBJ2-4; 10 positions agree with TRBD1. The CDR3 covers 15 residues. V shed 5 bases and J 8 bases; nucleotides not matched to a gene: 9. CDR1 and CDR2 from the germline V gene are MDHEN and SYDVKM. The CDR3 DNA follows: TGTGCCAGCAGTACGAGAGGGACAGGGGAGGACATTCAGTACTTC. Translation: CASSTRGTGEDIQYF.

This clone turned up a few times. J is TRBJ2-7 and V is TRBV9; 10 bases map to TRBD1. Trimming at V came to 4 bases and at J to 3 bases, leaving 7 bases not matched to a gene. The CDR3 is made up of 15 amino acids. Per germline, CDR1 SGDLS and CDR2 YYNGEE. The CDR3 DNA sequence: TGTGCCAGCAGCCCCCGACAGGGGGCTTACTACGAGCAGTACTTC. Translated: CASSPRQGAYYEQYF.

The V call is TRBV2, the J call TRBJ1-1; possibly TRBD1 for D (5 bases). The CDR3 spans 15 residues. Germline assignment: CDR1 SNHLY and CDR2 FYNNEI. The ends were cut back, 2 bases at V and 4 bases at J, with 14 bases in the middle. The CDR3 is CASSEQGLGGTEAFF. The CDR3 DNA sequence: TGTGCCAGCAGTGAACAGGGATTGGGAGGCACTGAAGCTTTCTTT. The entire variable domain, with the rest obtained from reference TRBV2 and TRBJ1-1, is as follows: EPEVTQTPSHQVTQMGQEVILRCVPISNHLYFYWYRQILGQKVEFLVSFYNNEISEKSEIFDDQFSVERPDGSNFTLKIRSTKLEDSAMYFCASSEQGLGGTEAFFGQGTRLTVV.

The chain carries TRBV30 and TRBJ1-5, with D unresolved. Germline V lookup: CDR1 GTSNPN, CDR2 SVGIG (reference sequence). CDR3 size: 13 residues. V lost 5 bases to trimming and J lost 0 bases, with 8 bases between them. In DNA, the CDR3 is TGTGCCTGGGGTCGGGTTAGCAATCAGCCCCAGCATTTT. Encoded protein: CAWGRVSNQPQHF. The variable domain in full, completed from reference TRBV30 and TRBJ1-5, reads SQTIHQWPATLVQPVGSPLSLECTVEGTSNPNLYWYRQAAGRGLQLLFYSVGIGQISSEVPQNLSASRPQDRQFILSSKKLLLSDSGFYLCAWGRVSNQPQHFGDGTRLSIL.

V and J are TRBV10-2 and TRBJ2-2; D is perhaps TRBD1 (6 bases). In germline, CDR1 is WSHSY, CDR2 SAAADI. CDR3 length: 17 amino acids. V was clipped by 0 bases and J by 2 bases, with 13 bases between them. This CDR3 is CASSESYRVGNTGELFF. For the CDR3, the DNA is TGCGCCAGCAGTGAGTCGTACAGGGTCGGTAACACCGGGGAGCTGTTTTTT.

This clone was seen a few times. This chain connects TRBV7-2 to TRBJ1-6, with 11 nucleotides matching TRBD1. The CDR3 is 16 amino acids. CDR1 is SGHTA, CDR2 FQGNSA, per germline. V dropped 6 bases and J dropped 10; count of bases not matched to a gene: 11. The CDR3 coding sequence is TGTGCCAGCAGGGCCGGGACAGGGGGGAATGGCTCACCCCTCCACTTT. Protein sequence: CASRAGTGGNGSPLHF.

This chain uses TRBV29-1 with TRBJ1-5, with 7 bases identical to TRBD1. J gave up 4 bases and V 6 bases, and 3 bases lay outside the gene matches. Germline V CDR1 and CDR2: SQVTM, ANQGSEA. The length of the CDR3 is 12 residues. The DNA for the CDR3 is TGCAGCGTCGGACAGGTGAATCAGCCCCAGCATTTT. This encodes CSVGQVNQPQHF.

V usage is TRBV18 and J usage is TRBJ1-2, with a tentative D call TRBD1 (6 bases). CDR1 KGHSH and CDR2 LQKENI come from the germline V gene. Trimming removed 6 bases at V and 4 bases at J, with 12 bases between. This CDR3 has 13 residues. For the CDR3, the DNA is TGTGCCAGCTCCCAAGGGGGTTCCTATGGCTACACCTTC. This codes for CASSQGGSYGYTF.

V usage is TRBV2 and J usage is TRBJ2-7, with TRBD2 matching over 7 bases. Trimming took 4 bases from V and 4 from J; bases not matched to a gene: 16. The CDR3 sequence is 17 residues long. The germline V gene encodes CDR1 SNHLY and CDR2 FYNNEI. The chain's CDR3 is CASSGGGRGSGLYEQYF. The CDR3 region has the DNA TGTGCCAGCAGTGGGGGGGGTCGCGGGAGTGGATTATACGAGCAGTACTTC.

The rearrangement links TRBV6-5 to TRBJ2-7, with 7 bases identical to TRBD1. CDR1 is MNHEY, CDR2 SVGAGI, per germline. CDR3 length: 13 residues. Trimming at V came to 6 bases and at J to 5 bases, leaving 7 bases not matched to a gene. Written as DNA, the CDR3 is TGTGCCAGCAGACGACAGGGTTTGGACGAGCAGTACTTC. Protein sequence: CASRRQGLDEQYF.

The chain combines TRBV27 with TRBJ1-2; possible D gene TRBD1, 5 bases. The CDR3 is made up of 11 amino acids. Germline V lookup: CDR1 MNHEY, CDR2 SMNVEV (reference sequence). With 9 bases removed from V and 9 bases from J, the gap between germline ends came to 14 bases. DNA for the CDR3: TGTGCCAGTCAAAAGGGGAATAGCTACACCTTC. This sequence encodes CASQKGNSYTF.